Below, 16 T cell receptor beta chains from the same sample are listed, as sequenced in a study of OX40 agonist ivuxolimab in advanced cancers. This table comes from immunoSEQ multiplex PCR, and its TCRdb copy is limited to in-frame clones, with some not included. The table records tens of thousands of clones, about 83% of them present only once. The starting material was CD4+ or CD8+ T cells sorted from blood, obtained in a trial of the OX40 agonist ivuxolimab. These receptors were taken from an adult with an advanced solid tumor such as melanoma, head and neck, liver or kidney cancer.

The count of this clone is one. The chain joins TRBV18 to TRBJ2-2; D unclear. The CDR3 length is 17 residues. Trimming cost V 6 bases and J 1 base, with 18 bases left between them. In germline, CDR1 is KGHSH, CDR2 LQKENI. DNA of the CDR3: TGTGCCAGCTCTCTGAGGCGTGTGGAACGGAACACCGGGGAGCTGTTTTTT. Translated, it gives CASSLRRVERNTGELFF.

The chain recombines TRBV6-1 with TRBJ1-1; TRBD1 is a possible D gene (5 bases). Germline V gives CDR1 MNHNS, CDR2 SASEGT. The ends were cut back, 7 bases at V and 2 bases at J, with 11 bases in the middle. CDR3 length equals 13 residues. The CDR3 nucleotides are TGTGCCAGCAATAAGGGGCCCAACACTGAAGCTTTCTTT. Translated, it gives CASNKGPNTEAFF.

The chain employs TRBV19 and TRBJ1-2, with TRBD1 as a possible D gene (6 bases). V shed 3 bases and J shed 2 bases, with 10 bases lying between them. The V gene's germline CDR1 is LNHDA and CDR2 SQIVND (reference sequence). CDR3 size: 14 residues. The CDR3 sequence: CASSIDDRNYGYTF. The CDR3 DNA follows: TGTGCCAGTAGTATTGACGACAGGAACTATGGCTACACCTTC.

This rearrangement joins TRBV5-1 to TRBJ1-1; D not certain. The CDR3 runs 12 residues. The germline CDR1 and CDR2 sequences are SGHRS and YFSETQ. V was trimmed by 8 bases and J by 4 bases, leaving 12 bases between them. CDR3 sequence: CASRREGTEAFF. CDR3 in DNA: TGCGCCAGTAGGAGGGAGGGCACTGAAGCTTTCTTT.

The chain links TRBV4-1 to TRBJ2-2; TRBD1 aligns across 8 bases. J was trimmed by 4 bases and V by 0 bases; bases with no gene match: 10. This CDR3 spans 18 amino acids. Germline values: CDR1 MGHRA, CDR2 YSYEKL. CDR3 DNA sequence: TGCGCCAGCAGCCAAGATGATATGGGGACAGGACGCACCGGGGAGCTGTTTTTT. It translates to CASSQDDMGTGRTGELFF.

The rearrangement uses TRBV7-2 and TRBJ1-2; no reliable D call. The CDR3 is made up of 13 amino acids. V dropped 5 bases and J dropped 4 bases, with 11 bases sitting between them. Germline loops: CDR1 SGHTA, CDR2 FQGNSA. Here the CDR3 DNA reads TGTGCCAGCAGCCAACAGTACAGCTATGGCTACACCTTC. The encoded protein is CASSQQYSYGYTF.

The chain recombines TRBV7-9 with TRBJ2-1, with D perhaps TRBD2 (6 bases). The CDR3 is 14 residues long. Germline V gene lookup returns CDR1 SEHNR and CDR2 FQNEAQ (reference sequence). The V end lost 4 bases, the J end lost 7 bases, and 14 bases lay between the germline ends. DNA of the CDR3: TGTGCCAGCAGCTCCGGGTATGGAGGGAATGAGCAGTTCTTC. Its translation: CASSSGYGGNEQFF.

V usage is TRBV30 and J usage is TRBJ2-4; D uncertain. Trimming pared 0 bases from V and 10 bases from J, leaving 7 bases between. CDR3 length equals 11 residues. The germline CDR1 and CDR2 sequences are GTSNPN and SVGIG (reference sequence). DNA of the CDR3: TGTGCCTGGAGTGTAAGAAGTATTCAGTACTTC. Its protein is CAWSVRSIQYF.

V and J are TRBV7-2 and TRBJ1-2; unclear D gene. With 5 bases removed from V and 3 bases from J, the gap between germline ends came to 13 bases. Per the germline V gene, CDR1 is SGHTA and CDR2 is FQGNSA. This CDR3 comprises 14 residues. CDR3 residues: CASSQVGFDYGYTF. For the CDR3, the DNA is TGTGCCAGCAGCCAGGTCGGCTTTGACTATGGCTACACCTTC.

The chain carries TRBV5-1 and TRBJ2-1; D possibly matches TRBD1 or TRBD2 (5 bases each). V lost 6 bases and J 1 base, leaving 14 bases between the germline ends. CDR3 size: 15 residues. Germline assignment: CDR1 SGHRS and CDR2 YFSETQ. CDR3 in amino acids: CASNDLEGSYNEQFF. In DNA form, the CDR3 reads TGCGCCAGCAACGACCTCGAGGGGTCCTACAATGAGCAGTTCTTC.

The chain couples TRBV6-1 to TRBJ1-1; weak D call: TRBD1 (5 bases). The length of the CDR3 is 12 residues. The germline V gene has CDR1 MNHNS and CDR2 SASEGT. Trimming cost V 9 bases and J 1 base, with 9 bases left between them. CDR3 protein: CASNRGNTEAFF. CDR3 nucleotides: TGTGCCAGTAATAGGGGGAACACTGAAGCTTTCTTT.

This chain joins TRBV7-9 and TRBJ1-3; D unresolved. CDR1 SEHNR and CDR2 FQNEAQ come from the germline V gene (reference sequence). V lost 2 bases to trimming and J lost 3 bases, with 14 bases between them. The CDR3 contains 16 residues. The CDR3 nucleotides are TGTGCCAGCAGCTTAATAGTGCGCAACTTTGGAAACACCATATATTTT. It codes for CASSLIVRNFGNTIYF.

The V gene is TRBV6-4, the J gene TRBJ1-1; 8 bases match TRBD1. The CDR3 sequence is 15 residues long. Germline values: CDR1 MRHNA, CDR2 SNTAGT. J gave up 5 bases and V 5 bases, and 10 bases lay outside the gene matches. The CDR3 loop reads CASSRESGGLTEAFF. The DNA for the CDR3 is TGTGCCAGCAGTCGAGAGTCAGGGGGCTTGACTGAAGCTTTCTTT.

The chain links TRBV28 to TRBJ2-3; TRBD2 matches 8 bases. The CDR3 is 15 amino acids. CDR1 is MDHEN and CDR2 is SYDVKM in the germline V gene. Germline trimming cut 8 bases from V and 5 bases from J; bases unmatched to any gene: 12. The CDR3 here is CASVQRELRIDTQYF. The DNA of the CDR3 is TGTGCCAGCGTACAGCGGGAGTTGCGAATAGATACGCAGTATTTT.

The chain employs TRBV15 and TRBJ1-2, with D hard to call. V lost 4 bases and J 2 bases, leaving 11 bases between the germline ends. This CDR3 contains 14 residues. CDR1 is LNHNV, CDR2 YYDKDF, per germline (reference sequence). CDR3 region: CATSKREGNYGYTF. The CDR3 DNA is TGTGCCACCAGCAAACGGGAGGGAAACTATGGCTACACCTTC.

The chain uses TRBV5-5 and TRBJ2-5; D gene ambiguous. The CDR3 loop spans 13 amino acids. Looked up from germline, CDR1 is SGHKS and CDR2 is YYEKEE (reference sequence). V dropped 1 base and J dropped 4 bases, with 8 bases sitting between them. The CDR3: CASSLQDLETQYF. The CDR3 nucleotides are TGTGCCAGCAGCTTGCAAGATCTAGAGACCCAGTACTTC.